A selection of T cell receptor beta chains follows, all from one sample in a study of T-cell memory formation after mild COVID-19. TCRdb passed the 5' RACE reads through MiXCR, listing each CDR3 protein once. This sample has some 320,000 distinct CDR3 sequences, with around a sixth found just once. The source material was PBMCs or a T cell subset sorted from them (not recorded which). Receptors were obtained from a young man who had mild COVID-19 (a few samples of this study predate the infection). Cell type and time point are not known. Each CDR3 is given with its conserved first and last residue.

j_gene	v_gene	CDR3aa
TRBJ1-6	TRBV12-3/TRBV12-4	CASSFTATIDSPLHF
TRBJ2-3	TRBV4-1	CASSSRGGGGANTQYF
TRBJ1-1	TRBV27	CASSLARGQGNTEAFF
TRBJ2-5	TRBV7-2	CASSSDRGGETQYF
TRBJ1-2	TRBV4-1	CASSQSVTYGYTF
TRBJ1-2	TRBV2	CASRSPDTWYGYTF
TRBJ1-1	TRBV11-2	CASSLTGNLNTEAFF
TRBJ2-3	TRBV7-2	CASTYGVDTQYF
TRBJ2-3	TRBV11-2	CASSSSRATDTQYF
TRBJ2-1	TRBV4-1	CASSQDSVLAVEQFF
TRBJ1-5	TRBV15	CATSRDRQPQHF
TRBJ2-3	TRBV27	CASRVQLAGGTDTQYF
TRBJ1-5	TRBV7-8	CASSSRDGSNQPQHF
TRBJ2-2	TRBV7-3	CASSPQGWTGELFF
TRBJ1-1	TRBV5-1	CASSRSGGNTEAFF
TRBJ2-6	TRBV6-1	CASSESLTQVHFSGANVLTF
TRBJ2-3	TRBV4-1	CASSPGGRIHSYF
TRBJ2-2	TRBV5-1	CASSSTGGKVGELFF
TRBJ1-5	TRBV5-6	CASSFYRGAQPQHF
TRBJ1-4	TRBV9	CASSAPGRTGEKLFF